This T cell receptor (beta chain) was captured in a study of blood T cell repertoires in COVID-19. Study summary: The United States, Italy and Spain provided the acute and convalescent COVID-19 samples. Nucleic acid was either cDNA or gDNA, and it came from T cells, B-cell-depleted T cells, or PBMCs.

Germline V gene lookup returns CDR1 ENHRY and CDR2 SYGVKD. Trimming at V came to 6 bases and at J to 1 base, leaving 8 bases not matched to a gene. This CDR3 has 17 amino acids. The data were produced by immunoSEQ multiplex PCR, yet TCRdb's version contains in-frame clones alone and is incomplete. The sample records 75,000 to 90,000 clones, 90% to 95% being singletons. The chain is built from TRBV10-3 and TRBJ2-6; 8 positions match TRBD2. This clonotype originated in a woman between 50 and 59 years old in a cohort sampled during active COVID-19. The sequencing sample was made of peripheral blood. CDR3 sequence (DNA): TGTGCCATCAGCCCCGGGGGGGCCCTATCTGGGGCCAACGTCCTGACTTTC. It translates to CAISPGGALSGANVLTF.